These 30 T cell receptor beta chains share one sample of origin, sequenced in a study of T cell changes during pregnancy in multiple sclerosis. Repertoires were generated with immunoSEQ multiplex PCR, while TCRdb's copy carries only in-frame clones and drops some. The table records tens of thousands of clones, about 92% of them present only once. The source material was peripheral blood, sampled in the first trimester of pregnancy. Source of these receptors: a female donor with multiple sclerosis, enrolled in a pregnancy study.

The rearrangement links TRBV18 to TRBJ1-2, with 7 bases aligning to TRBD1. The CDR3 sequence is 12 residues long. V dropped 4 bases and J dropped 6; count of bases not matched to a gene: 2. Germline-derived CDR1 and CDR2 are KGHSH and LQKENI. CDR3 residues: CASSLGTDGYTF. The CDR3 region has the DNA TGTGCCAGCTCACTTGGGACAGATGGCTACACCTTC.

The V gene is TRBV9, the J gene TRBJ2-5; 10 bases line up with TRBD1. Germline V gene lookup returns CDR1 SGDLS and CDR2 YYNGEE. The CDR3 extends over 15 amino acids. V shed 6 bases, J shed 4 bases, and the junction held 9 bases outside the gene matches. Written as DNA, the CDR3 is TGTGCCAGCACCCGAGGACAGGGGGAGTTAGAGACCCAGTACTTC. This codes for CASTRGQGELETQYF.

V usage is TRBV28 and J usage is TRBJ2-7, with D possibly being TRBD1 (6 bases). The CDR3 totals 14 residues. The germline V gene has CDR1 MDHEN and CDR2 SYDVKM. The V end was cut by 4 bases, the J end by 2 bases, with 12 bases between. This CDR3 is CASSSGTPTYEQYF. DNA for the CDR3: TGTGCCAGCAGTTCCGGGACACCGACCTACGAGCAGTACTTC.

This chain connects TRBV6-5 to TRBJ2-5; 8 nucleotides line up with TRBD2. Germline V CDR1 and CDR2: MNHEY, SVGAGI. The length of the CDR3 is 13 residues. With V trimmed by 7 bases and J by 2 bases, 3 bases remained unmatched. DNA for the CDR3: TGTGCCAGCAATACGGGGGGGCAAGAGACCCAGTACTTC. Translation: CASNTGGQETQYF.

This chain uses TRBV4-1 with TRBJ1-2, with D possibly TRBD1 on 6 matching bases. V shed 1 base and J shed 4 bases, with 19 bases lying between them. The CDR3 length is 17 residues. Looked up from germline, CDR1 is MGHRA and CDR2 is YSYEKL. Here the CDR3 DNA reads TGCGCCAGCAGCCAAGCGCGTCCGGACAGCGCGATCTATGGCTACACCTTC. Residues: CASSQARPDSAIYGYTF.

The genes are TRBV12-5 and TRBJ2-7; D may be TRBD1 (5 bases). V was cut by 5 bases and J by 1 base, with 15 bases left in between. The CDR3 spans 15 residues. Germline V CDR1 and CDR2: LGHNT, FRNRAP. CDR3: CASGGVGHESYEQYF. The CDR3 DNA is TGTGCTAGTGGTGGGGTGGGGCACGAATCCTACGAGCAGTACTTC.

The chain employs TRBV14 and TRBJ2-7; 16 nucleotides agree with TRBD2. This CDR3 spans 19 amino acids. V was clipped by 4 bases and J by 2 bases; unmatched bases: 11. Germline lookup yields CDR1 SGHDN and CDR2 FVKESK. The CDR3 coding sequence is TGTGCCAGCAGCCGAACCGGGACTAGCGGGGGGGCTCTCCCCTACGAGCAGTACTTC. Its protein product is CASSRTGTSGGALPYEQYF.

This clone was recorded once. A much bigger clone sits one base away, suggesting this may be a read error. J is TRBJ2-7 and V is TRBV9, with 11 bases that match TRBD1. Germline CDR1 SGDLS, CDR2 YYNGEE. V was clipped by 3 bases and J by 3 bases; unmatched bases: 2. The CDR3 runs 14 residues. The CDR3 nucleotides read TGTGCCAGCAGCGCCGGGACAGGGGGCTACGAGCAGTACTTC. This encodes CASSAGTGGYEQYF.

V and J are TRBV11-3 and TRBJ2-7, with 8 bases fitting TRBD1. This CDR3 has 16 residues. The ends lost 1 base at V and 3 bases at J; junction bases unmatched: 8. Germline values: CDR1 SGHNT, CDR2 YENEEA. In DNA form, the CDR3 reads TGTGCCAGCAGCTTAGGGGCGGGACAGGCGGACTACGAGCAGTACTTC. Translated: CASSLGAGQADYEQYF.

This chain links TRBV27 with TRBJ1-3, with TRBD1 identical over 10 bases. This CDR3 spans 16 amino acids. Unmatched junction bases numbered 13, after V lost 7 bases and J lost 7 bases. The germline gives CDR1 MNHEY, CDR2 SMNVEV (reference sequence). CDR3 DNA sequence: TGTGCCAGCACCCAATTGACAGGGGGCTTGATCAACACCATATATTTT. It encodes CASTQLTGGLINTIYF.

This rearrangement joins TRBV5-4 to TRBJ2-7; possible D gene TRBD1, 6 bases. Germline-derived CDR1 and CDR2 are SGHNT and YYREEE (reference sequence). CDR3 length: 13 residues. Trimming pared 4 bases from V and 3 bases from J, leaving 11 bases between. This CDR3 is CASSIGQLYEQYF. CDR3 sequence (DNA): TGTGCCAGCAGCATAGGACAGCTCTACGAGCAGTACTTC.

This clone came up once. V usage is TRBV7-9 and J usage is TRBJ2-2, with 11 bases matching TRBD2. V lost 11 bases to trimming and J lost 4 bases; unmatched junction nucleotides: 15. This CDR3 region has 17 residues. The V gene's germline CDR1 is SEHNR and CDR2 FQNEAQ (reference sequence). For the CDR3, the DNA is TGTGCCGCAGGGGCTAGCGGGGGGACGTCGGGCACCGGGGAGCTGTTTTTT. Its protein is CAAGASGGTSGTGELFF.

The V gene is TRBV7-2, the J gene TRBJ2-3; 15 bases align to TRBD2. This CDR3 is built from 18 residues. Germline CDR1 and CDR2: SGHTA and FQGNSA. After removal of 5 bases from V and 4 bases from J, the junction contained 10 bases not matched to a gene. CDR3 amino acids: CASSKRTSGGGAADTQYF. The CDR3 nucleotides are TGTGCCAGCAGCAAAAGGACTAGCGGGGGGGGAGCGGCAGATACGCAGTATTTT.

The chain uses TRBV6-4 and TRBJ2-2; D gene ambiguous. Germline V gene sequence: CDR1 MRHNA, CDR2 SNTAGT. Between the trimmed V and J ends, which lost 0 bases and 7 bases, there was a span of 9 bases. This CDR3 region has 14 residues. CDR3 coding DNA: TGTGCCAGCAGTGACTCGGGTACAGACGGGGAGCTGTTTTTT. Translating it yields CASSDSGTDGELFF.

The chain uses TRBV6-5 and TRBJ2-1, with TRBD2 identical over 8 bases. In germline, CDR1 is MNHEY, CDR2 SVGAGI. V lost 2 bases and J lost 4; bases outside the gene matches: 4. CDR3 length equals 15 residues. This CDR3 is CASSYRGGPYNEQFF. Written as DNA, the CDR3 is TGTGCCAGCAGTTACCGGGGGGGGCCTTACAATGAGCAGTTCTTC.

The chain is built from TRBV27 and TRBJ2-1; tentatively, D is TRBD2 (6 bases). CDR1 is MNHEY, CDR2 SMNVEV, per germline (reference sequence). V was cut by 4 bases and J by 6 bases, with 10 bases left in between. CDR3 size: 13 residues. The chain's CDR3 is CASSSWGLNEQFF. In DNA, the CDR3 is TGTGCCAGCAGTTCATGGGGACTCAATGAGCAGTTCTTC.

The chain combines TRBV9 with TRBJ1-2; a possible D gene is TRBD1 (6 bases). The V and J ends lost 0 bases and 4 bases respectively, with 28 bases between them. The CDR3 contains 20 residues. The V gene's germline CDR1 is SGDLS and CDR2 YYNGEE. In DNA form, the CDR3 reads TGTGCCAGCAGCGTAGAATCGTGGCACGGGGGGGGGCGCATCAGCTATGGCTACACCTTC. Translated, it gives CASSVESWHGGGRISYGYTF.

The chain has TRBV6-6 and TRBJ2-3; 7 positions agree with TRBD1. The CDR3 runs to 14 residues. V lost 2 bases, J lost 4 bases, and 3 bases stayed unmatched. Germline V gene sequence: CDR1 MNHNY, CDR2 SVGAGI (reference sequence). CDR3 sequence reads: CASSYNRGSDTQYF. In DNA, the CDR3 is TGTGCCAGCAGTTACAACAGGGGCTCAGATACGCAGTATTTT.

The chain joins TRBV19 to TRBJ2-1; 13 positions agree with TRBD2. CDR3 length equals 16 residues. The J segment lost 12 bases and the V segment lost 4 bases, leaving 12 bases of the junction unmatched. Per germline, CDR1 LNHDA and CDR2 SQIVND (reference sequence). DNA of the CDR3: TGTGCCAGTAGTACTACTAGCGGGGGGGACACACGATGGCAGTTCTTC. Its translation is CASSTTSGGDTRWQFF.

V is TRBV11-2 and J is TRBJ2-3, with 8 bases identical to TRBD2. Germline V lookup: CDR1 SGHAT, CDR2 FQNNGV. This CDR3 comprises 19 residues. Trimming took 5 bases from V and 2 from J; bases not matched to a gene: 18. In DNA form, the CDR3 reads TGTGCCAGCAGCGTCAGCCTGAGTAAGCGGGGGAGAAACACAGATACGCAGTATTTT. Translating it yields CASSVSLSKRGRNTDTQYF.

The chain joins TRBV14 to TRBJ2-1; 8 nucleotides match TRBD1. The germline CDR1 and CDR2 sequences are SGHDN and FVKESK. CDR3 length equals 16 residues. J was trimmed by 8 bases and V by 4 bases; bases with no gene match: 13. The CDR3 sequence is CASSRPPGQVVDEQFF. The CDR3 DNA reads TGTGCCAGCAGCCGCCCCCCGGGACAGGTTGTCGATGAGCAGTTCTTC.

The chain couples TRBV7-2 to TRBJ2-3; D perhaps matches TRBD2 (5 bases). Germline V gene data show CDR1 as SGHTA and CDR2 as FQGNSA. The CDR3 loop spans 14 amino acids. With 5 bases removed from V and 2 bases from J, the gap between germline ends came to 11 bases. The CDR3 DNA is TGTGCCAGCAGCCGAAGCGGCCTCACAGATACGCAGTATTTT. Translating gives CASSRSGLTDTQYF.

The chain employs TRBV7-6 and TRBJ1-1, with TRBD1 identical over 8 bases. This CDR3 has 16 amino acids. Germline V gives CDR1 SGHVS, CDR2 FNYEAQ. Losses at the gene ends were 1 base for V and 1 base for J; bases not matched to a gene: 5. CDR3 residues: CASSLGGQAWNTEAFF. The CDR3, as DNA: TGTGCCAGCAGCTTAGGGGGACAGGCCTGGAACACTGAAGCTTTCTTT. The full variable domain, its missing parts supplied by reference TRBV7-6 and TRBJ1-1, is GAGVSQSPRYKVTKRGQDVALRCDPISGHVSLYWYRQALGQGPEFLTYFNYEAQQDKSGLPNDRFSAERPEGSISTLTIQRTEQRDSAMYRCASSLGGQAWNTEAFFGQGTRLTVV.

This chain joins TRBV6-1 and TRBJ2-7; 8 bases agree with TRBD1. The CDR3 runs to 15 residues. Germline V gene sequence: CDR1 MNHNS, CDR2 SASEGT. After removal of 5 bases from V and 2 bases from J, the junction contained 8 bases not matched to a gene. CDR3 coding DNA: TGTGCCAGCAGTCCCGGGACAGGAGCCACCTACGAGCAGTACTTC. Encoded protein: CASSPGTGATYEQYF.

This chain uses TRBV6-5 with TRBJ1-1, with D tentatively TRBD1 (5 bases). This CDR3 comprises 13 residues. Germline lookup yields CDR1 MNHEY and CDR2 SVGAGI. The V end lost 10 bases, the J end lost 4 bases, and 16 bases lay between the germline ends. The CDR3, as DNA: TGTGCCACGGAGGCGGGACGGCGCACTGAAGCTTTCTTT. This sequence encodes CATEAGRRTEAFF.

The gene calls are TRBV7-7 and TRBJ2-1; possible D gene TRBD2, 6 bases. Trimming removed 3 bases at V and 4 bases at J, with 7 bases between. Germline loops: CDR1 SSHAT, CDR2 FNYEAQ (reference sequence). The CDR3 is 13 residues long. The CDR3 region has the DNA TGTGCCAGCAGCTTCGGGGGTTACAATGAGCAGTTCTTC. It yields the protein CASSFGGYNEQFF.

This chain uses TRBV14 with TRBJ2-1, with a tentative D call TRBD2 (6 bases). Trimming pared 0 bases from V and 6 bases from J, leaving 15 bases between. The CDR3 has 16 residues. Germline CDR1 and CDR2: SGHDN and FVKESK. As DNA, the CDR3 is TGTGCCAGCAGCCAAGATCTAGCGACCACGCGCAATGAGCAGTTCTTC. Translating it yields CASSQDLATTRNEQFF.

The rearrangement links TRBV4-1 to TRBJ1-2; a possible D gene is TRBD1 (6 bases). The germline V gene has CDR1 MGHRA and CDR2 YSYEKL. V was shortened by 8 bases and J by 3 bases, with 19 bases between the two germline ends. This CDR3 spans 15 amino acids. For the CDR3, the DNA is TGCGCCAGCTTAGGGACACAACAAAAGGACTATGGCTACACCTTC. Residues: CASLGTQQKDYGYTF.

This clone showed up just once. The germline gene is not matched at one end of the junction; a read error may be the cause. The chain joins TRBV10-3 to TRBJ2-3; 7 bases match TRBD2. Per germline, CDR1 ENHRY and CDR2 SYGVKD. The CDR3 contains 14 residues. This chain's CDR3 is CAITPGGRTDTQYF. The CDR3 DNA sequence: TGTGCTATCACTCCTGGCGGGAGAACAGATACGCAGTATTTT.

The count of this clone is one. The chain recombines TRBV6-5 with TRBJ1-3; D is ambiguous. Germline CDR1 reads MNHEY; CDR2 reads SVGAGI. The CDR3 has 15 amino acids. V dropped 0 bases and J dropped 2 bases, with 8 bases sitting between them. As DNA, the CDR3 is TGTGCCAGCAGTTACTCGAACAATCCTGGAAACACCATATATTTT. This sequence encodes CASSYSNNPGNTIYF.